The text below deals with one TCR beta chain. At one boundary the junction diverges from the germline segment, which might be a read error. To make TCR beta libraries, researchers used iRepertoire HTBI primers and Arm-PCR of CDR3 regions. TCRdb reprocessed the multiplex PCR reads via MiXCR and lists one record per CDR3 protein. The sample includes approximately 540,000 distinct CDR3 sequences, more than 10% of them seen just once. This CDR3 has 15 amino acids. CDR1 SGHRS and CDR2 YFSETQ come from the germline V gene. The data derive from a study of regulatory T cells in long-lasting Graves disease. Time point: newly diagnosed GD, antithyroid drugs for less than 3 months. With RNA extracted from PBMCs as input, the TCR library was made. This sample also belongs to another study, concerning T cells in Graves' hyperthyroidism and ophthalmopathy.

This sequence was found in a woman aged 25 to 39 with Graves disease. The chain links TRBV5-1 to TRBJ1-1, with TRBD1 matching over 10 bases. Sequencing was performed on peripheral blood mononuclear cells (PBMCs), taken at new diagnosis, from a patient treated with antithyroid drugs. The chain's CDR3 is CATSLEWTGGTEAFF. CDR3 bases: TGCGCCACCAGCTTGGAGTGGACAGGGGGAACTGAAGCTTTCTTT. The full variable domain, its missing parts supplied by reference TRBV5-1 and TRBJ1-1, is KAGVTQTPRYLIKTRGQQVTLSCSPISGHRSVSWYQQTPGQGLQFLFEYFSETQRNKGNFPGRFSGRQFSNSRSEMNVSTLELGDSALYLCATSLEWTGGTEAFFGQGTRLTVV.